This T cell receptor beta chain was profiled in a study of T cells in Graves' hyperthyroidism and ophthalmopathy. V lost 8 bases and J 9 bases, leaving 11 bases between the germline ends. Germline loops: CDR1 MNHEY, CDR2 SVGEGT. The CDR3 has 11 amino acids. Clinical Activity Scores of at least 3, NOSPECS grades of at least 4 and durations under 3 months characterized ophthalmopathy patients. Uncontrolled infection, other autoimmune disease, pregnancy or lactation excluded patients. The source of the PBMCs was more than 9.5 ml of fresh peripheral blood. TCR beta CDR3 regions were amplified from RNA. The HTBI primer set served for first-round RT-PCR of the TCR CDR3. TCRdb re-derived calls from the multiplex PCR reads in MiXCR, one entry per CDR3 protein. In the table there are 400,000 to 550,000 distinct CDR3 sequences, roughly a quarter of which are singletons.

Sequenced input: blood. V gene TRBV6-2 or TRBV6-3 combines with J gene TRBJ1-5; D not resolved. The TCR sequence derives from a woman aged 25 to 39 with Graves' ophthalmopathy. CDR3 nucleotide sequence: TGTGCCAGCCGGCAGGCGGGGCCCCAGCATTTT. This translates into CASRQAGPQHF.